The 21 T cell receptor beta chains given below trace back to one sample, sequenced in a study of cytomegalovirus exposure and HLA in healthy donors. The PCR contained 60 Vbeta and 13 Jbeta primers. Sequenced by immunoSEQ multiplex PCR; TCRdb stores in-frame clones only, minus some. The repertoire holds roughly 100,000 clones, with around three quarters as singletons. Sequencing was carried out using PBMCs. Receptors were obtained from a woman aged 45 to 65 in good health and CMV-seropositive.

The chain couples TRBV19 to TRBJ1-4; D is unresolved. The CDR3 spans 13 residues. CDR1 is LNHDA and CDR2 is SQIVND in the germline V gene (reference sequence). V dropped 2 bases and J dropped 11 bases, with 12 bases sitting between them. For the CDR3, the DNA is TGTGCCAGTAGTATATCTTCAGGAGGGAAACTGTTTTTT. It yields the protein CASSISSGGKLFF.

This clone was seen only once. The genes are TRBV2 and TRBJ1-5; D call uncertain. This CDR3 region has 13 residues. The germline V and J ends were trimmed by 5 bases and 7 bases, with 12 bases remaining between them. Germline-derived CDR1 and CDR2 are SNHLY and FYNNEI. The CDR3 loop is CASSQGGGQPQHF. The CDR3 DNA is TGTGCCAGCAGTCAAGGAGGAGGACAGCCCCAGCATTTT.

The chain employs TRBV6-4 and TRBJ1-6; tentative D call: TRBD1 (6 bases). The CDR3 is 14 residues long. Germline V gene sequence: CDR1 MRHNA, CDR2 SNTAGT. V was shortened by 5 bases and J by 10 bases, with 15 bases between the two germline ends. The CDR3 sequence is CASSFQGLASPLHF. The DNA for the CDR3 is TGTGCCAGCAGTTTCCAGGGGCTGGCGTCACCCCTCCACTTT.

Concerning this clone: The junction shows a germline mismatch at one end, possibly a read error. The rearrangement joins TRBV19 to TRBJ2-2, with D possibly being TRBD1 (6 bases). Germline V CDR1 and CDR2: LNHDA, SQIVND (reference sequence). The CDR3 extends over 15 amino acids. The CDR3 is CASTWGHTKTGELFF. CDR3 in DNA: TGTGCCAGTACTTGGGGGCATACGAAGACCGGGGAGCTGTTTTTT.

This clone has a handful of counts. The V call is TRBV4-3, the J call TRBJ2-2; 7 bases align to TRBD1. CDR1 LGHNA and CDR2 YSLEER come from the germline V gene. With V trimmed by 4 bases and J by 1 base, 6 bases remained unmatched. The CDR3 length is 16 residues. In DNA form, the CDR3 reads TGCGCCAGCAGCCCCCCAGGACAGGAGAACACCGGGGAGCTGTTTTTT. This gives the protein CASSPPGQENTGELFF.

The CDR3 DNA sequence: TGTGCCAGCAGCTTCAGCGGGGGCAATGAGCAGTTCTTC. This codes for CASSFSGGNEQFF. The V call is TRBV7-3, the J call TRBJ2-1, with TRBD2 matching over 8 bases. The CDR3 contains 13 residues. Unmatched junction bases numbered 1, after V lost 3 bases and J lost 6 bases. Germline V CDR1 and CDR2: SGHTA, FQGTGA.

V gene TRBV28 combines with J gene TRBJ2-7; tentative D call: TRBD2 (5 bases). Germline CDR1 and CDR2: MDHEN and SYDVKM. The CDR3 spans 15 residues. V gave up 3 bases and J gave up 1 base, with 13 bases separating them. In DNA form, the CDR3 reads TGTGCCAGCAGTTTTTTAAGCGAGGGATCCTACGAGCAGTACTTC. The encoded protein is CASSFLSEGSYEQYF.

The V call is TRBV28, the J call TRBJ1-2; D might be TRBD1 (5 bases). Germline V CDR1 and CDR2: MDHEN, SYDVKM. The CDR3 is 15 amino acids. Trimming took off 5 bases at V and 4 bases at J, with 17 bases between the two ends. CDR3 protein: CASSRSPSGGYGYTF. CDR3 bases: TGTGCCAGCAGTCGCTCTCCTTCCGGGGGCTATGGCTACACCTTC.

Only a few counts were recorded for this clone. The CDR3 is CASSPWTGQYGTEAFF. The CDR3 nucleotides read TGTGCCAGCAGTCCCTGGACAGGGCAGTATGGCACTGAAGCTTTCTTT. V and J are TRBV27 and TRBJ1-1; 8 bases align to TRBD1. Germline CDR1 and CDR2: MNHEY and SMNVEV (reference sequence). V lost 5 bases and J lost 4; bases outside the gene matches: 12. The CDR3 runs to 16 residues.

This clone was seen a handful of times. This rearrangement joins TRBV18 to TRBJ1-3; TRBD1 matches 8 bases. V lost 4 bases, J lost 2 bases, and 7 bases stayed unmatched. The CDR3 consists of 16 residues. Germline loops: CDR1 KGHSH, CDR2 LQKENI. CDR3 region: CASSQLLDRAGNTIYF. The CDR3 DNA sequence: TGTGCCAGCTCACAACTCCTGGACAGGGCTGGAAACACCATATATTTT.

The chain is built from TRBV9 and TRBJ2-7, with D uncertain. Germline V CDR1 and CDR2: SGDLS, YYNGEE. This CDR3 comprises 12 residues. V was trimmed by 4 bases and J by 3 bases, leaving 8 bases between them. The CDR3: CASSLDNYEQYF. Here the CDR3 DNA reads TGTGCCAGCAGCCTCGACAACTACGAGCAGTACTTC.

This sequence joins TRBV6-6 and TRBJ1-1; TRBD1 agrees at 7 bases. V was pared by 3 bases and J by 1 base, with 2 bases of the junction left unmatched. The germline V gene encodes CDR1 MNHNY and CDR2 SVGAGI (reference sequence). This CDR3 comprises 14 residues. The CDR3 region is CASSYGTANTEAFF. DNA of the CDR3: TGTGCCAGCAGTTATGGGACAGCGAACACTGAAGCTTTCTTT.

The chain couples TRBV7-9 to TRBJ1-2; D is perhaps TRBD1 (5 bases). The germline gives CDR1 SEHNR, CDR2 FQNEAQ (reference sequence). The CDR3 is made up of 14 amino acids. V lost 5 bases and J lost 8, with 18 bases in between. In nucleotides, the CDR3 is TGTGCCAGCAGCGCAGGGAGGCTGGTCGGAGGCTACACCTTC. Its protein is CASSAGRLVGGYTF.

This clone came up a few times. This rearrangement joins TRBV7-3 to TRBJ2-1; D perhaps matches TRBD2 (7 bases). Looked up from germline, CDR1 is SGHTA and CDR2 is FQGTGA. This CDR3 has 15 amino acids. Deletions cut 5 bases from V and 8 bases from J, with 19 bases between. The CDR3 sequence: CASSPRGGTNDEQFF. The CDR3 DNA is TGTGCCAGCAGCCCTCGAGGGGGGACTAACGATGAGCAGTTCTTC.

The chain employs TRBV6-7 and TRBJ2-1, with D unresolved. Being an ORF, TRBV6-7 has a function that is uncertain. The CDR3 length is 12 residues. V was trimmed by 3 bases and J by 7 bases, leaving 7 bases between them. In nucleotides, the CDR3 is TGTGCCAGCAGTTATCCCCCGAATGAGCAGTTCTTC. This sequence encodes CASSYPPNEQFF.

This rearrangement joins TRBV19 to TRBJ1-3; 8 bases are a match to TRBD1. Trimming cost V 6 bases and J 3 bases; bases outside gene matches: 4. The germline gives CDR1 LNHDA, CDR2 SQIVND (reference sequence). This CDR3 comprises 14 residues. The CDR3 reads CASRPTGVGNTIYF. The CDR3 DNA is TGTGCCAGTAGACCGACAGGGGTTGGAAACACCATATATTTT.

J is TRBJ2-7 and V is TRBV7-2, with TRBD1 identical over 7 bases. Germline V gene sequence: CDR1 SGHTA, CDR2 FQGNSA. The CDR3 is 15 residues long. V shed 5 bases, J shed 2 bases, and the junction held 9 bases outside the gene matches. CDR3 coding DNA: TGTGCCAGCAGCCCCATGGGACAGTACCCCTACGAGCAGTACTTC. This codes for CASSPMGQYPYEQYF.

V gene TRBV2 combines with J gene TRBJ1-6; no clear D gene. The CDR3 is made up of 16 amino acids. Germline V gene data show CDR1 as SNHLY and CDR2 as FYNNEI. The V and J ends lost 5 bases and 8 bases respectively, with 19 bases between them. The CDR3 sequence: CASSSLPGVVDSPLHF. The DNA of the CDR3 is TGTGCCAGCAGTTCTCTTCCGGGAGTAGTTGATTCACCCCTCCACTTT.

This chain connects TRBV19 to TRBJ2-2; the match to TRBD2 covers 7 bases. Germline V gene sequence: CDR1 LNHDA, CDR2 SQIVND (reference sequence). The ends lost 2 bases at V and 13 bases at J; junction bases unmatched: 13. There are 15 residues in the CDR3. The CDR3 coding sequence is TGTGCCAGTAGTATAAGCCCAGCGGGGCTGTTTGGGCTGTTTTTT. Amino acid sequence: CASSISPAGLFGLFF.

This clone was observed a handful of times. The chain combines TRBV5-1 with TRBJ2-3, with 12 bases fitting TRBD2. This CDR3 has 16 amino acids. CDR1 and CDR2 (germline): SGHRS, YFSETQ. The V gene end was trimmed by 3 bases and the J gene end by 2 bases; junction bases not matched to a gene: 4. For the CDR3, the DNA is TGCGCCAGCAGCTCGGGGACTAGCGGGTACACAGATACGCAGTATTTT. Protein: CASSSGTSGYTDTQYF. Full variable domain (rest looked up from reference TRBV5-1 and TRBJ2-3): KAGVTQTPRYLIKTRGQQVTLSCSPISGHRSVSWYQQTPGQGLQFLFEYFSETQRNKGNFPGRFSGRQFSNSRSEMNVSTLELGDSALYLCASSSGTSGYTDTQYFGPGTRLTVL.

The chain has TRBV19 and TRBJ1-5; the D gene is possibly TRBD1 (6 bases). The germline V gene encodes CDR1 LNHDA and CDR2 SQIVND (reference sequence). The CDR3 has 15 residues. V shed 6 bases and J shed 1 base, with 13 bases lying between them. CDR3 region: CASRVQGPSNQPQHF. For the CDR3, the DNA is TGTGCCAGTAGAGTGCAGGGGCCAAGCAATCAGCCCCAGCATTTT.